The 7 T cell receptor beta chains given below trace back to one sample, sequenced in a study of T cells in Graves' hyperthyroidism and ophthalmopathy. RNA transcripts were the template for amplifying TCR beta CDR3 regions. HTBI primers were used for first-round RT-PCR of the TCR CDR3. TCRdb redid the calling of the multiplex PCR reads with MiXCR, one entry per CDR3 protein. The sample includes hundreds of thousands of distinct CDR3 sequences, under 15% seen only once; the top ten take approximately 29%. Sequenced: blood. The origin of the receptors is a woman aged 25 to 39 with Graves' hyperthyroidism.

Worth noting for this clonotype: This clone may be a read error of a much larger clone one base away. Written as DNA, the CDR3 is TGTGCCAGCAGTAATGGGGGGGATGAGCAGTTCTTC. Amino acids: CASSNGGDEQFF. The gene calls are TRBV12-3 or TRBV12-4 and TRBJ2-1, with 7 bases matching TRBD2. CDR3 size: 12 residues. Trimming at V came to 5 bases and at J to 8 bases, leaving 3 bases not matched to a gene.

The genes are TRBV6-1 and TRBJ1-2; 11 nucleotides align to TRBD1. Germline values: CDR1 MNHNS, CDR2 SASEGT. Trimming removed 6 bases from V and 4 bases from J; junction bases left unmatched: 13. CDR3 length: 17 residues. The CDR3 region is CASRKPPGQGGLYGYTF. The CDR3 DNA sequence: TGTGCCAGCAGAAAGCCCCCGGGACAGGGGGGCCTCTATGGCTACACCTTC.

The chain carries TRBV20-1 and TRBJ1-1; D is uncertain. This CDR3 spans 11 amino acids. V was pared by 4 bases and J by 7 bases, with 10 bases between. In germline, CDR1 is DFQATT, CDR2 SNEGSKA (reference sequence). CDR3 bases: TGCAGTGCTACACCAAAGGGTGAAGCTTTCTTT. Translation gives CSATPKGEAFF.

On this clonotype itself: Given a much more abundant clone one base away, this may be a read error. The chain recombines TRBV27 with TRBJ2-7; tentative D call: TRBD2 (6 bases). The CDR3 length is 16 residues. V lost 3 bases, J lost 0 bases, and 15 bases lay in between. Looked up from germline, CDR1 is MNHEY and CDR2 is SMNVEV (reference sequence). As DNA, the CDR3 is TGTGCCAGCAGTTTCGCGGCAGGGAGGAGCTCCTACGAGCAGTACTTC. Protein sequence: CASSFAAGRSSYEQYF.

In its sample, this clonotype was seen many times. The chain combines TRBV12-5 with TRBJ2-1, with TRBD2 matching over 11 bases. CDR1 is LGHNT, CDR2 FRNRAP, per germline. J lost 7 bases, V lost 2 bases, and 1 base had no gene match. This CDR3 is built from 14 residues. The CDR3 is CASGLTSGRNEQFF. The CDR3 DNA reads TGTGCTAGTGGTTTGACTAGCGGGAGAAATGAGCAGTTCTTC.

This clonotype was detected many times. J is TRBJ2-3 and V is TRBV5-1; TRBD1 aligns across 8 bases. Germline CDR1 is SGHRS and CDR2 is YFSETQ. V shed 1 base, J shed 3 bases, and the junction held 7 bases outside the gene matches. The CDR3 is 16 residues long. CDR3: CASSLRQGSGTDTQYF. For the CDR3, the DNA is TGCGCCAGCAGCTTGAGACAGGGGTCGGGAACAGATACGCAGTATTTT.

Many counts were recorded for this clonotype. The chain links TRBV13 to TRBJ2-3, with D hard to call. V lost 2 bases and J lost 5, with 11 bases in between. Germline lookup yields CDR1 PRHDT and CDR2 FYEKMQ (reference sequence). This CDR3 is 14 amino acids long. Here the CDR3 DNA reads TGTGCCAGCAGCTTAAAGATGTCCGTAGATACGCAGTATTTT. Translating it yields CASSLKMSVDTQYF.